This TCR beta chain was identified in a study of T-cell reconstitution after alpha-beta-depleted transplantation in children. Study-level results: There were reportedly several hundred expanded graft clones from which alpha-beta T cells came about two months after transplant. Most T-cell counts and diversity one year after the transplant came from T cells that were newly produced. The high TCRbeta diversity at day 60 in some patients came from surviving recipient T cells and thymic progenitors.

About this clonotype: What it binds is not known.

Unique molecular identifiers were built into the TCRbeta library. MiXCR, run by TCRdb on the PCR reads, gives a single entry per CDR3 protein. Of 250,000 to 400,000 distinct CDR3 sequences in the sample, approximately 23% are singletons; the top ten hold approximately 11%. CDR3 length: 16 amino acids. J was trimmed by 5 bases and V by 3 bases; bases with no gene match: 7. CDR1 and CDR2 (germline): ENHRY, SYGVKD. The sequenced sample was PBMCs, mostly from graft donor cells, obtained 180 days after TCRalphabeta/CD19-depleted stem cell transplant. The V gene is TRBV10-3, the J gene TRBJ2-2, with TRBD2 matching over 9 bases. The sequence was collected from a male patient between 10 and 17 years old who had a stem cell transplant for acute lymphoblastic leukemia, so the T cells may come from the graft donor. In nucleotides, the CDR3 is TGTGCCATCAGTGATAGGCTAGCGGGACCGACCGGGGAGCTGTTTTTT. Residues: CAISDRLAGPTGELFF.